The 6 T cell receptor beta chains listed next were all sequenced from one sample in a study of graft-versus-host responses after intestinal transplantation. TCRdb's table, derived via immunoSEQ multiplex PCR, lists solely in-frame clones and lacks some. Among 5,100 or so clones listed, 25% to 30% were seen once. The study plated some 200,000 CFSE-labeled responders with some 200,000 irradiated, violet-dye-labeled stimulators. The sample in question was alloreactive CD8+ T cells from a mixed lymphocyte reaction culture, obtained before intestinal transplant. Subset denoted: CFSE-low proliferating T cells sorted from roughly six-day pre-transplant mixed lymphocyte reaction (GvH or HvG direction). These receptors originate from a human patient who received an intestinal transplant.

This clone is large by share. The chain carries TRBV5-1 and TRBJ2-2, with unresolved D. V was shortened by 0 bases and J by 7 bases, with 4 bases between the two germline ends. The CDR3 has 12 residues. The germline V gene encodes CDR1 SGHRS and CDR2 YFSETQ. CDR3 sequence (DNA): TGCGCCAGCAGCTTGGGAGGCGGGGAGCTGTTTTTT. It translates to CASSLGGGELFF.

The chain couples TRBV2 to TRBJ2-1; TRBD2 matches at 9 bases. Germline-derived CDR1 and CDR2 are SNHLY and FYNNEI. Trimming removed 6 bases from V and 6 bases from J; junction bases left unmatched: 9. The CDR3 spans 15 residues. The CDR3 region has the DNA TGTGCCAGCAGGCCCTCATGGCGGGAGGGCAATGAGCAGTTCTTC. Amino acids: CASRPSWREGNEQFF.

This clone has more than one count but fewer than ten. The chain uses TRBV9 and TRBJ2-1; D not resolved. Germline CDR1 reads SGDLS; CDR2 reads YYNGEE. This CDR3 has 16 residues. Trimming took 4 bases from V and 0 from J, leaving 14 bases between them. Written as DNA, the CDR3 is TGTGCCAGCAGCCGATATTCACCAGGCTCCTACAATGAGCAGTTCTTC. It encodes CASSRYSPGSYNEQFF.

V and J are TRBV6-1 and TRBJ2-7; 9 nucleotides agree with TRBD2. This CDR3 spans 16 amino acids. The V gene end was trimmed by 1 base and the J gene end by 3 bases; junction bases not matched to a gene: 7. Germline V lookup: CDR1 MNHNS, CDR2 SASEGT. CDR3: CASSEDQPSGIYEQYF. In nucleotides, the CDR3 is TGTGCCAGCAGTGAAGACCAGCCTAGCGGGATCTACGAGCAGTACTTC.

This clone is categorized as medium-sized. This same CDR3 is encoded by further DNA sequences in the sample. This rearrangement joins TRBV30 to TRBJ2-3; tentative D call: TRBD2 (6 bases). The CDR3 sequence is 14 residues long. CDR1 is GTSNPN and CDR2 is SVGIG in the germline V gene (reference sequence). Trimming shortened V by 5 bases and J by 3 bases, and 15 bases separated the two germline ends. CDR3 DNA sequence: TGTGCCTGGGCGGGGATCGGGTTTACAGATACGCAGTATTTT. Translation gives CAWAGIGFTDTQYF.

V gene TRBV27 combines with J gene TRBJ2-7; D gene unclear. From germline, CDR1 is MNHEY and CDR2 SMNVEV (reference sequence). Trimming removed 0 bases at V and 2 bases at J, with 8 bases between. The CDR3 totals 14 residues. The CDR3 loop reads CASSLSANPYEQYF. In DNA form, the CDR3 reads TGTGCCAGCAGTTTATCGGCGAACCCCTACGAGCAGTACTTC.